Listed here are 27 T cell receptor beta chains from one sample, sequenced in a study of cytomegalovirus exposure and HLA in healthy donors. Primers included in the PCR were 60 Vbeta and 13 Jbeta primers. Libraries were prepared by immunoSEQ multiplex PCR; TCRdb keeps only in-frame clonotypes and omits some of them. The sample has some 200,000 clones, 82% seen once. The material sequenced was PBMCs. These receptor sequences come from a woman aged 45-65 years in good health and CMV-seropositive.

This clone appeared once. Here the CDR3 DNA reads TGTGCCAGCAGCTTGCTACAGTGGGAGTTCGATGAGCAGTTCTTC. The encoded protein is CASSLLQWEFDEQFF. The rearrangement uses TRBV5-5 and TRBJ2-1, with a possible D match to TRBD2 (5 bases). Trimming took off 1 base at V and 8 bases at J, with 16 bases between the two ends. CDR1 is SGHKS, CDR2 YYEKEE, per germline (reference sequence). This CDR3 has 15 residues.

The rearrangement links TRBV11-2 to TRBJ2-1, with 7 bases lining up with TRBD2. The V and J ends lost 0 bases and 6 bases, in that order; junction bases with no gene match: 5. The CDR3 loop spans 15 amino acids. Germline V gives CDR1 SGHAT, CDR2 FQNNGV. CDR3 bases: TGTGCCAGCAGCTTAGAGGGAGCGGGAAGCAATGAGCAGTTCTTC. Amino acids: CASSLEGAGSNEQFF.

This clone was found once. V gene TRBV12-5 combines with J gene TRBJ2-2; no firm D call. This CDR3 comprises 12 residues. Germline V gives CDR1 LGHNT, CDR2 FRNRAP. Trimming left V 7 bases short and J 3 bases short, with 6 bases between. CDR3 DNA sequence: TGTGCTAGTGCCATTTACACCGGGGAGCTGTTTTTT. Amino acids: CASAIYTGELFF.

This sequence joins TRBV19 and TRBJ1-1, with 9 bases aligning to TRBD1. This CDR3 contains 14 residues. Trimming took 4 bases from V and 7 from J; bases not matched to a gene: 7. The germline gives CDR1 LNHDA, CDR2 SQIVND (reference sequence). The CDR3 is CASSNNRGLGEAFF. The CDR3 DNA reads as TGTGCCAGTAGTAACAACAGGGGGCTAGGTGAAGCTTTCTTT.

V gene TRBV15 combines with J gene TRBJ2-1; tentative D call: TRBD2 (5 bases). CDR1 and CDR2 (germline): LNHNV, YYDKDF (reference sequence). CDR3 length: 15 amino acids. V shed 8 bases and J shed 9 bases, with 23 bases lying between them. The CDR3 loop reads CATAGLSRSGSEQFF. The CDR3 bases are TGTGCCACCGCCGGACTGTCAAGATCTGGCAGTGAGCAGTTCTTC.

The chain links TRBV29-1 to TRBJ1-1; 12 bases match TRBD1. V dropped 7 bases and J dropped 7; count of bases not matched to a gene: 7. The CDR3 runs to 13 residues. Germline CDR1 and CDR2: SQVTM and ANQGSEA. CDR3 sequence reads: CSAGDRGRSEAFF. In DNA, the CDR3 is TGCAGCGCCGGGGACAGGGGGCGCAGTGAAGCTTTCTTT.

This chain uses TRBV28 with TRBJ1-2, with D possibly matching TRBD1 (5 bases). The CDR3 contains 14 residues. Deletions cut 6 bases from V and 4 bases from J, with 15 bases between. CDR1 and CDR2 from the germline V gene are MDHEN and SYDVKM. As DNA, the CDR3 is TGTGCCAGCAGCCCAAAACAGGTCCCCTATGGCTACACCTTC. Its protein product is CASSPKQVPYGYTF.

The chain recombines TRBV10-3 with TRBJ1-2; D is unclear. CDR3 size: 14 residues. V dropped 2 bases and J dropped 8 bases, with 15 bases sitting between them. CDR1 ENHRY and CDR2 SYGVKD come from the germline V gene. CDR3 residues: CAISEAATTRGYTF. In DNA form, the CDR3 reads TGTGCCATCAGTGAGGCGGCTACTACCAGAGGCTACACCTTC.

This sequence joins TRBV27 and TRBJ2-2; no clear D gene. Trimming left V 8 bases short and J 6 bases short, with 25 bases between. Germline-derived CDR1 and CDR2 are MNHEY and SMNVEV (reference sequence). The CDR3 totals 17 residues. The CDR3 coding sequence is TGTGCCAGCTCCCAGAGGCCCTTATCGGTTATATCCGGGGAGCTGTTTTTT. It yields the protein CASSQRPLSVISGELFF.

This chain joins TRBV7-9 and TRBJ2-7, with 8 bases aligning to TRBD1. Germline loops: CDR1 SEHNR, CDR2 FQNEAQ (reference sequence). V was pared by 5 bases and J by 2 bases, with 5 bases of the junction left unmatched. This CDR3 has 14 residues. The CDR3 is CASSPGQGPYEQYF. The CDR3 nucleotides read TGTGCCAGCAGCCCAGGACAGGGTCCCTACGAGCAGTACTTC.

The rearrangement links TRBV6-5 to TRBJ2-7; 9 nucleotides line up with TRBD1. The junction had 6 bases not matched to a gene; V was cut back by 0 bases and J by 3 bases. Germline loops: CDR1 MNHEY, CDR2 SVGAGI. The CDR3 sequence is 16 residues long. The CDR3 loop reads CASSYSTTGGFYEQYF. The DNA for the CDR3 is TGTGCCAGCAGTTACTCGACTACAGGGGGCTTCTACGAGCAGTACTTC.

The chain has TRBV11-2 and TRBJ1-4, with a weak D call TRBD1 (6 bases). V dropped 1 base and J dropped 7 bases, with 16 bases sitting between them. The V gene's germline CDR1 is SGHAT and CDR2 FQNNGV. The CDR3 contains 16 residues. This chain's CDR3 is CASSLGSQGNREKLFF. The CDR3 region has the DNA TGTGCCAGCAGCTTAGGATCGCAGGGGAACCGTGAAAAACTGTTTTTT.

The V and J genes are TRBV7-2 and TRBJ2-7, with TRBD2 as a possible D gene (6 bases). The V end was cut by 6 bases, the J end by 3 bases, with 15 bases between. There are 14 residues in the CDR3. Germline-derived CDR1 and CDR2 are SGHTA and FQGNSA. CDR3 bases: TGTGCCAGCAGTCTGGGGGGTGGGGTCTACGAGCAGTACTTC. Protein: CASSLGGGVYEQYF.

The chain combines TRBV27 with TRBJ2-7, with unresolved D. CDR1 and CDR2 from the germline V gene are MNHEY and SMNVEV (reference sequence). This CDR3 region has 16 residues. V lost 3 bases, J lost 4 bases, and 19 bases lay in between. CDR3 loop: CASSFSPQRRSYEQYF. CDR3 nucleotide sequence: TGTGCCAGCAGTTTTTCGCCCCAGCGCCGGTCTTACGAGCAGTACTTC.

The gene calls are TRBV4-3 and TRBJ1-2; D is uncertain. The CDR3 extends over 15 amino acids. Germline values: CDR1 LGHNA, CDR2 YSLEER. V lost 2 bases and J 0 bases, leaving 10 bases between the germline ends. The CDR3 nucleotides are TGCGCCAGCAGCCAACTTCAGGCCGCTAACTATGGCTACACCTTC. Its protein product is CASSQLQAANYGYTF.

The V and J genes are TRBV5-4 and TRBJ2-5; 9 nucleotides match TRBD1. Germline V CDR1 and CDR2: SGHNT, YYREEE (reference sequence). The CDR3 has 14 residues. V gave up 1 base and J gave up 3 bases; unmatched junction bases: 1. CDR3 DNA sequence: TGTGCCAGCAGCTTGAGGACAGGGGAAGAGACCCAGTACTTC. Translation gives CASSLRTGEETQYF.

CDR3 nucleotide sequence: TGTGCCACCAGCAGAGATCGGGGGGAGCCAGATACGCAGTATTTT. Translated, it gives CATSRDRGEPDTQYF. The chain couples TRBV15 to TRBJ2-3; 7 nucleotides align to TRBD2. V lost 0 bases, J lost 4 bases, and 4 bases stayed unmatched. The germline V gene has CDR1 LNHNV and CDR2 YYDKDF (reference sequence). The CDR3 is made up of 15 amino acids.

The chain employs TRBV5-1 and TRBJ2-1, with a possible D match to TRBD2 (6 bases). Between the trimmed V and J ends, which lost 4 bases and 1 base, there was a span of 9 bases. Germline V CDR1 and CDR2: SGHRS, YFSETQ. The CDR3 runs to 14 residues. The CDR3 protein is CASSLRGSYNEQFF. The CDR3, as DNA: TGCGCCAGCAGCCTCCGGGGGTCCTACAATGAGCAGTTCTTC.

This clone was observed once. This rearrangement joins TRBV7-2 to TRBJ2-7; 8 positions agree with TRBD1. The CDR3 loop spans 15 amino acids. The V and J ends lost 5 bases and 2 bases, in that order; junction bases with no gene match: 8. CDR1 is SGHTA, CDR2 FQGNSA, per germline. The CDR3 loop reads CASSPRTGSPYEQYF. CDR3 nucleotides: TGTGCCAGCAGCCCCCGGACAGGGAGCCCCTACGAGCAGTACTTC.

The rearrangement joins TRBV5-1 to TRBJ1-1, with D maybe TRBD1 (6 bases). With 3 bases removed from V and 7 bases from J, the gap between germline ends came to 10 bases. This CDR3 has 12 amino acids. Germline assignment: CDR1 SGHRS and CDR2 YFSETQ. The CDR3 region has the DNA TGCGCCAGCAGCTCACAGGGTAATGAAGCTTTCTTT. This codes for CASSSQGNEAFF.

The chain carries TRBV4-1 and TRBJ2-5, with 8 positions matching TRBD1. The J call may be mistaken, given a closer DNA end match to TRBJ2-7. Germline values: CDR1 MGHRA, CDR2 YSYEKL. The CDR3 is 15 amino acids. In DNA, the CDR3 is TGCGCCAGCAGCCAAGCGGACAGGGACCTCTACGAGCAGTACTTC. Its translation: CASSQADRDLYEQYF.

CDR3 sequence (DNA): TGTGCCAGCAGCAAAGTTGGCTCGGAGACCCAGTACTTC. Protein product: CASSKVGSETQYF. The chain has TRBV21-1 and TRBJ2-5; the table calls TRBD1, which could not be checked here. TRBV21-1 is tagged as a pseudogene. The CDR3 spans 13 residues.

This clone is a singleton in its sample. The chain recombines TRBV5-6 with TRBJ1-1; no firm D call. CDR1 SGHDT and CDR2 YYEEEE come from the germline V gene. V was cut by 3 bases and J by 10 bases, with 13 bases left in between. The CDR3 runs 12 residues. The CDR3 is CASSSRLTGAFF. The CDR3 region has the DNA TGTGCCAGCAGCTCCCGCCTTACGGGAGCTTTCTTT.

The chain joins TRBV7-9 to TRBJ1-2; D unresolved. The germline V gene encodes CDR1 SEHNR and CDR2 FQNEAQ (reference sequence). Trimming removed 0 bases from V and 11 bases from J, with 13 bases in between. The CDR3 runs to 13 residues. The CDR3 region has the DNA TGTGCCAGCAGCTTAGCTACAGCAGCGGGTTACACCTTC. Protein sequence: CASSLATAAGYTF.

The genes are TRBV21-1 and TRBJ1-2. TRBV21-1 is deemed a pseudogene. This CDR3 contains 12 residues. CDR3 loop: CASSKTVYGYTF. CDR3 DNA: TGTGCCAGCAGCAAAACGGTCTATGGCTACACCTTC.

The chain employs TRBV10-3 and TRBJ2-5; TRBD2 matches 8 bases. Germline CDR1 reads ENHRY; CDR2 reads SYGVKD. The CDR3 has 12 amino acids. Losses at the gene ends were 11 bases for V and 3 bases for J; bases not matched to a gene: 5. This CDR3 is CAVGRGKETQYF. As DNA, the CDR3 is TGTGCCGTCGGGAGGGGGAAAGAGACCCAGTACTTC.

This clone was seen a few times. This CDR3 is CASSPPMGQGEDTIYF. CDR3 DNA sequence: TGTGCCAGCAGCCCGCCTATGGGCCAGGGGGAGGACACCATATATTTT. The rearrangement joins TRBV28 to TRBJ1-3, with 7 bases aligning to TRBD1. This CDR3 region has 16 residues. The germline V gene encodes CDR1 MDHEN and CDR2 SYDVKM. After removal of 6 bases from V and 8 bases from J, the junction contained 16 bases not matched to a gene.